Each of the 4 T cell receptor beta chains below was sequenced from the same sample in a study of a mutant IDH1 vaccine in newly diagnosed glioma. Time point described: baseline, week 1 (first vaccination visit). Treatment: pre-vaccination baseline after standard-of-care therapy. Some clones are missing from TCRdb's copy, which holds only in-frame ones; the method was immunoSEQ multiplex PCR. The sample records approximately 92,000 clones, 80% being singletons. The sample here was PBMCs, taken from a glioma patient treated with radiotherapy, temozolomide or both. The receptors stem from a man aged 35 to 55 with glioma.

A single count supports this clone. CDR3 sequence: CASSPIGRGLSNQPQHF. In DNA, the CDR3 is TGTGCCAGCAGCCCGATCGGCAGGGGGCTCAGCAATCAGCCCCAGCATTTT. The chain employs TRBV27 and TRBJ1-5, with TRBD1 matching 8 bases. Germline values: CDR1 MNHEY, CDR2 SMNVEV (reference sequence). This CDR3 region has 17 residues. Germline trimming cut 6 bases from V and 1 base from J; bases unmatched to any gene: 11.

This chain joins TRBV12-5 and TRBJ2-7; D gene unclear. Per germline, CDR1 LGHNT and CDR2 FRNRAP. Trimming shortened V by 4 bases and J by 9 bases, and 13 bases separated the two germline ends. This CDR3 comprises 12 residues. The CDR3 nucleotides read TGTGCTAGTGGTTCACACCTCTCTGGGCAGTACTTC. It codes for CASGSHLSGQYF. The variable domain in full, with the rest retrieved from reference TRBV12-5 and TRBJ2-7, is DARVTQTPRHKVTEMGQEVTMRCQPILGHNTVFWYRQTMMQGLELLAYFRNRAPLDDSGMPKDRFSAEMPDATLATLKIQPSEPRDSAVYFCASGSHLSGQYFGPGTRLTVT.

The rearrangement uses TRBV4-1 and TRBJ2-3; TRBD2 aligns across 7 bases. The ends lost 3 bases at V and 0 bases at J; junction bases unmatched: 6. This CDR3 contains 16 residues. The germline CDR1 and CDR2 sequences are MGHRA and YSYEKL. The CDR3 loop is CASSHRSGASTDTQYF. In DNA form, the CDR3 reads TGCGCCAGCAGCCATAGAAGCGGGGCTAGCACAGATACGCAGTATTTT.

This sequence joins TRBV9 and TRBJ1-2; no firm D call. Trimming pared 4 bases from V and 3 bases from J, leaving 13 bases between. The length of the CDR3 is 14 residues. The germline V gene encodes CDR1 SGDLS and CDR2 YYNGEE. The CDR3 reads CASSSGRRDYGYTF. The CDR3 nucleotides are TGTGCCAGCAGCTCAGGCCGGCGGGACTATGGCTACACCTTC.